A selection of T cell receptor beta chains follows, all from one sample in a study of T cells after yellow fever vaccination. TCRdb ran MiXCR on the 5' RACE reads and lists one entry per CDR3 protein. This sample has under 300,000 distinct CDR3 sequences, with less than 8.5% found just once. This specimen was CD4+ T cells sorted from PBMCs, taken 15 days after the yellow fever booster vaccination. These receptors all stem from a young man who received the YFV17D yellow fever vaccine. Each CDR3 is given with its conserved first and last residue. The order of the fields is J gene, V gene, clone size, D gene, CDR3 DNA, CDR3 protein. The D gene is left open where the match is weak. Rows may omit the clone size; those that give it use once, few, many or a size class.

j_call: TRBJ2-7
v_call: TRBV10-3
clone_size: NA
d_call: NA
cdr3_nt: TGTGCCATCGCATGGGACGGAATTTACGAGCAGTACTTC
cdr3_aa: CAIAWDGIYEQYF

j_call: TRBJ2-5
v_call: TRBV20-1
clone_size: NA
d_call: NA
cdr3_nt: TGCAGTGCTAGATCCCGGGAAGGAGCGCTAGAGACCCAGTACTTC
cdr3_aa: CSARSREGALETQYF

j_call: TRBJ1-6
v_call: TRBV6-1
clone_size: many
d_call: NA
cdr3_nt: TGTGCCAGCGCGAGGTGGCGTGATAATTCACCCCTCCACTTT
cdr3_aa: CASARWRDNSPLHF

j_call: TRBJ2-1
v_call: TRBV7-3
clone_size: few
d_call: NA
cdr3_nt: TGTGCCAGCAGCTTAAATAGGGTTTCCTACAATGAGCAGTTCTTC
cdr3_aa: CASSLNRVSYNEQFF

j_call: TRBJ2-3
v_call: TRBV9
clone_size: few
d_call: TRBD1
cdr3_nt: TGTGCCAGCAGCCCTCCCAGGGGGCGCGCTACAGATACGCAGTATTTT
cdr3_aa: CASSPPRGRATDTQYF

j_call: TRBJ2-3
v_call: TRBV20-1
clone_size: NA
d_call: TRBD2
cdr3_nt: TGCAGTGCTAGAGATCTGGGACTAGCGGGAGGCCGCACAGATACGCAGTATTTT
cdr3_aa: CSARDLGLAGGRTDTQYF

j_call: TRBJ2-5
v_call: TRBV4-2
clone_size: few
d_call: NA
cdr3_nt: TGTGCCAGCAGCCAAGGGCAGGGCTCAGAGACCCAGTACTTC
cdr3_aa: CASSQGQGSETQYF

j_call: TRBJ1-5
v_call: TRBV3-1
clone_size: few
d_call: NA
cdr3_nt: TGTGCCAGCAGCCCCAGGGAATACAATCAGCCCCAGCATTTT
cdr3_aa: CASSPREYNQPQHF

j_call: TRBJ2-5
v_call: TRBV20-1
clone_size: few
d_call: TRBD2
cdr3_nt: TGCAGTGCTGACTGGCGGGGGCAAGAGACCCAGTACTTC
cdr3_aa: CSADWRGQETQYF

j_call: TRBJ2-1
v_call: TRBV5-1
clone_size: many
d_call: NA
cdr3_nt: TGCGCCAGCACATTAGGCGGCTCTACCTACAATGAGCAGTTCTTC
cdr3_aa: CASTLGGSTYNEQFF

j_call: TRBJ2-7
v_call: TRBV20-1
clone_size: few
d_call: TRBD2
cdr3_nt: TGCAGTGCTAAGTTAGGACTAGCGGGAGGCGAGCAGTACTTC
cdr3_aa: CSAKLGLAGGEQYF

j_call: TRBJ2-1
v_call: TRBV20-1
clone_size: NA
d_call: TRBD2
cdr3_nt: TGCAGTGCTAGAGACCCTAGCGGGGTAAACAATGAGCAGTTCTTC
cdr3_aa: CSARDPSGVNNEQFF

j_call: TRBJ1-1
v_call: TRBV7-2
clone_size: NA
d_call: TRBD1
cdr3_nt: TGTGCCAGCAGCCCCTCAGGGGGGTGGGTGAACACTGAAGCTTTCTTT
cdr3_aa: CASSPSGGWVNTEAFF

j_call: TRBJ2-7
v_call: TRBV4-3
clone_size: few
d_call: TRBD2
cdr3_nt: TGCGCCAGCAGCCAAGAGGTCACTAGCGAGGGGAGGGAGCAGTACTTC
cdr3_aa: CASSQEVTSEGREQYF

j_call: TRBJ2-1
v_call: TRBV29-1
clone_size: NA
d_call: TRBD2
cdr3_nt: TGCAGCGGGGGACTAGCGGGGCCTGAGCAGTTCTTC
cdr3_aa: CSGGLAGPEQFF

j_call: TRBJ2-3
v_call: TRBV27
clone_size: many
d_call: TRBD2
cdr3_nt: TGTGCCAGCAGTTTAAGGCGGGGGGATACGCAGTATTTT
cdr3_aa: CASSLRRGDTQYF

j_call: TRBJ2-2
v_call: TRBV12-3/TRBV12-4
clone_size: many
d_call: TRBD1
cdr3_nt: TGTGCCAGCACCTTGGGAAGACAGGGGTACACCGGGGAGCTGTTTTTT
cdr3_aa: CASTLGRQGYTGELFF

j_call: TRBJ2-7
v_call: TRBV20-1
clone_size: few
d_call: NA
cdr3_nt: TGCAGTGCTAGAGATCATCTAGCCAGCTCCTACGAGCAGTACTTC
cdr3_aa: CSARDHLASSYEQYF

j_call: TRBJ1-5
v_call: TRBV7-2
clone_size: many
d_call: NA
cdr3_nt: TGTGCCAGCAGCTATAGCAATCAGCCCCAGCATTTT
cdr3_aa: CASSYSNQPQHF

j_call: TRBJ2-1
v_call: TRBV14
clone_size: few
d_call: NA
cdr3_nt: TGTGCCAGCAGCCGCCAACCGGTATCGGAGCAGTTCTTC
cdr3_aa: CASSRQPVSEQFF

j_call: TRBJ2-3
v_call: TRBV7-9
clone_size: NA
d_call: NA
cdr3_nt: TGTGCCAGCAGCTTAGCTATGGGGCCCGCCCGCACAGATACGCAGTATTTT
cdr3_aa: CASSLAMGPARTDTQYF

j_call: TRBJ2-4
v_call: TRBV7-2
clone_size: few
d_call: NA
cdr3_nt: TGTGCCAGCAGCGTAACGCTGGGAGAAGGAGCCAAAAACATTCAGTACTTC
cdr3_aa: CASSVTLGEGAKNIQYF

j_call: TRBJ2-7
v_call: TRBV28
clone_size: NA
d_call: NA
cdr3_nt: TGTGCCAGCAGTTCTCCCCGGCCAGCTTGGGAGCAGTACTTC
cdr3_aa: CASSSPRPAWEQYF

j_call: TRBJ2-1
v_call: TRBV29-1
clone_size: NA
d_call: NA
cdr3_nt: TGCAGCGTTGGGGACGGCGAGCAGTTCTTC
cdr3_aa: CSVGDGEQFF

j_call: TRBJ1-5
v_call: TRBV12-3/TRBV12-4
clone_size: many
d_call: TRBD1
cdr3_nt: TGTGCCAGCAGTCGCGCGGACAGGGAGGGCGATCAGCCCCAGCATTTT
cdr3_aa: CASSRADREGDQPQHF

j_call: TRBJ2-5
v_call: TRBV20-1
clone_size: many
d_call: NA
cdr3_nt: TGCAGTGCTAGGCTGGGGGCAGGGGTCGGGGAGACCCAGTACTTC
cdr3_aa: CSARLGAGVGETQYF

j_call: TRBJ2-7
v_call: TRBV7-2
clone_size: few
d_call: NA
cdr3_nt: TGTGCCAGCAGCTTAGATGGGGCCCTCCTGGACTACGAGCAGTACTTC
cdr3_aa: CASSLDGALLDYEQYF

j_call: TRBJ2-5
v_call: TRBV1
clone_size: NA
d_call: NA
cdr3_nt: TGCACCAGCAGCCAAGAGGACTGCCAAGAGACCCAGTACTTC
cdr3_aa: CTSSQEDCQETQYF